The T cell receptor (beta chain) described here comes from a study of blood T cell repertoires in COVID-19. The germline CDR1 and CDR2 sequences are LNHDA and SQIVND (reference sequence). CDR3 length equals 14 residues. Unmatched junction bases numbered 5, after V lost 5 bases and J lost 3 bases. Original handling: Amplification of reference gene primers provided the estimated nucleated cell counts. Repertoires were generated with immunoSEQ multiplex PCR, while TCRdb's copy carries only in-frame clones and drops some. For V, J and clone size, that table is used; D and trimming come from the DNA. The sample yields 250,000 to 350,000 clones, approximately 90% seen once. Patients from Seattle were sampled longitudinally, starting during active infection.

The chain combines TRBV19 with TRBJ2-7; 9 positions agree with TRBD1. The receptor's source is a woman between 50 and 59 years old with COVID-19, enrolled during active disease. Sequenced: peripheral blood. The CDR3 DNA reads TGTGCCAGTAGTCCACAGGGGGCGGTCTACGAGCAGTACTTC. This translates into CASSPQGAVYEQYF.